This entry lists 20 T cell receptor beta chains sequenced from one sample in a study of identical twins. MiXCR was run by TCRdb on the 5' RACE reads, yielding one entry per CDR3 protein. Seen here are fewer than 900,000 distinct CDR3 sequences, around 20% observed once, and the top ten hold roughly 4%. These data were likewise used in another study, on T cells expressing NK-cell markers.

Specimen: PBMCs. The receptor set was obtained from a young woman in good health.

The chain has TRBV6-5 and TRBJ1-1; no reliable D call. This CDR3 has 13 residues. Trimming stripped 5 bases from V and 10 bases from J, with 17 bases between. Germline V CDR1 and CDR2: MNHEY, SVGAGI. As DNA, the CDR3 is TGTGCCAGCAGTACTGGTGATTACTCTACAGCTTTCTTT. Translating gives CASSTGDYSTAFF.

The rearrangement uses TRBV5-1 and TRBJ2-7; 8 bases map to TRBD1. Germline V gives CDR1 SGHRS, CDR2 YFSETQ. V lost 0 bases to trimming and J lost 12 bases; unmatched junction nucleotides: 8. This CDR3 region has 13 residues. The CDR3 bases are TGCGCCAGCAGCTTGGAGATTCGGACAGGGATGTACTTC. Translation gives CASSLEIRTGMYF.

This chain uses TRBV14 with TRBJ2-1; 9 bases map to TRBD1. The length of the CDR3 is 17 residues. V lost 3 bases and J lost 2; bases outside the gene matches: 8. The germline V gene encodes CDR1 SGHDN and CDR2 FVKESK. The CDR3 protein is CASSQLPGQGTYNEQFF. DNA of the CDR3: TGTGCCAGCAGCCAGCTACCGGGACAGGGTACCTACAATGAGCAGTTCTTC.

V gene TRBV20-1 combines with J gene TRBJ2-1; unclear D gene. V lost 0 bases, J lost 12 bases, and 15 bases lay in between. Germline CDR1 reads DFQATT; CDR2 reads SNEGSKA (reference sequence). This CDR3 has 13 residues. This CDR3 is CSARDSRNGGQFF. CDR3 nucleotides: TGCAGTGCTAGAGATTCCAGGAACGGCGGGCAGTTCTTC.

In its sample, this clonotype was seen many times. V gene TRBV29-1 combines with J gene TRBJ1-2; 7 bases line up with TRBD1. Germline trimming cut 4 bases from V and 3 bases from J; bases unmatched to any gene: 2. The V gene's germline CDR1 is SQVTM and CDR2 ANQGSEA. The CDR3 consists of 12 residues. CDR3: CSVGQGDYGYTF. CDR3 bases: TGCAGCGTTGGACAGGGCGACTATGGCTACACCTTC. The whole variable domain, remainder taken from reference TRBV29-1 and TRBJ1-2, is SAVISQKPSRDICQRGTSLTIQCQVDSQVTMMFWYRQQPGQSLTLIATANQGSEATYESGFVIDKFPISRPNLTFSTLTVSNMSPEDSSIYLCSVGQGDYGYTFGSGTRLTVV.

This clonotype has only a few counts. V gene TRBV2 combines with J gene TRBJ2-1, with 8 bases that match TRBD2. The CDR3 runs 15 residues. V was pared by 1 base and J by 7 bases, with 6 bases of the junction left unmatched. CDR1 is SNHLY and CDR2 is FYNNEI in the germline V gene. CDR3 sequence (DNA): TGTGCCAGCAGTGAAGTCCAGCGGGGGAGTAATGAGCAGTTCTTC. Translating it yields CASSEVQRGSNEQFF.

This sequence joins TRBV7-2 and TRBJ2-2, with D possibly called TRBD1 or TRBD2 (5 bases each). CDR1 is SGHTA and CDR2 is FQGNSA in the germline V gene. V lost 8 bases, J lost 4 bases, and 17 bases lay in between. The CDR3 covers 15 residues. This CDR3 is CASSGGPSGTGELFF. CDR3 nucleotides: TGTGCCAGCTCTGGGGGACCGTCTGGCACCGGGGAGCTGTTTTTT.

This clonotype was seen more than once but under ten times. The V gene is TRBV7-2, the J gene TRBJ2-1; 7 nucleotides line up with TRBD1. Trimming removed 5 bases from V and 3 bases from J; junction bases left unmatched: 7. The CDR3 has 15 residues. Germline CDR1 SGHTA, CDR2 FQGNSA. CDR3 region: CASSQRWDSYNEQFF. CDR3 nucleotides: TGTGCCAGCAGCCAACGATGGGACAGCTACAATGAGCAGTTCTTC.

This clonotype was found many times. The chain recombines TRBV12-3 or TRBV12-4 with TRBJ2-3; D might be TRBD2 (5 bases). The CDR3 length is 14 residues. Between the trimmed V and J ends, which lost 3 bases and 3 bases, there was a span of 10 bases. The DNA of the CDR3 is TGTGCCAGCAGTTTGGGAGTCGGTACAGATACGCAGTATTTT. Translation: CASSLGVGTDTQYF.

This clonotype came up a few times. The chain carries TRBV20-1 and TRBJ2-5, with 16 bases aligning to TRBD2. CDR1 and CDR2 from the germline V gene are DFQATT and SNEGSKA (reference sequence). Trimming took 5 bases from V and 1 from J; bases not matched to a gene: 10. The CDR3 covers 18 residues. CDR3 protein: CSAHLVGTSGGVQETQYF. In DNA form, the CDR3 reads TGCAGTGCTCACCTCGTAGGGACTAGCGGGGGGGTCCAAGAGACCCAGTACTTC.

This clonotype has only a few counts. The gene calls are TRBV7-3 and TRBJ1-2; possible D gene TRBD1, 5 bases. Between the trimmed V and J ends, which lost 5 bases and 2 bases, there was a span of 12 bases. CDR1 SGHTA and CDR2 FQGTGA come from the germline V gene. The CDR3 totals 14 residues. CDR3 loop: CASSASGGNYGYTF. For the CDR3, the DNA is TGTGCCAGCAGCGCCTCTGGGGGAAACTATGGCTACACCTTC.

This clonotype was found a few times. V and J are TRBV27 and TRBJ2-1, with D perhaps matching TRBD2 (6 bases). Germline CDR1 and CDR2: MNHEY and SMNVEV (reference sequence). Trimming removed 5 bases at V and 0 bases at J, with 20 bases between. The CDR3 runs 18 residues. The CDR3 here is CASSQASGGVSSYNEQFF. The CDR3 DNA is TGTGCCAGCAGTCAGGCGTCGGGCGGGGTAAGCTCCTACAATGAGCAGTTCTTC.

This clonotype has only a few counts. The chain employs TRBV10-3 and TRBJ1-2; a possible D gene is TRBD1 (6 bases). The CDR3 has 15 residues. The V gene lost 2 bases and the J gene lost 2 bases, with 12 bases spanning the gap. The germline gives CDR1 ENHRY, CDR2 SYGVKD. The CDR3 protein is CAISERYQGNYGYTF. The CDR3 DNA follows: TGTGCCATCAGTGAGAGGTATCAGGGGAACTATGGCTACACCTTC.

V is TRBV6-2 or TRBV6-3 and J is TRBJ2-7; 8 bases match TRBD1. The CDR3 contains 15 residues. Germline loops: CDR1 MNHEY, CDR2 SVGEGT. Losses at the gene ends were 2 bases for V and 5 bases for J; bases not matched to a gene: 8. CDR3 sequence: CASSYPSTGADEQYF. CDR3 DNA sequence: TGTGCCAGCAGTTACCCTTCGACAGGGGCAGACGAGCAGTACTTC.

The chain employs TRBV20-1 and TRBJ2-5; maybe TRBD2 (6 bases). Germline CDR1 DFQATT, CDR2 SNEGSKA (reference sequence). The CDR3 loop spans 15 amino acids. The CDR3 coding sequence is TGCAGCGCAGCCCCCTGGAGGGTGAGGCAAGAGACCCAGTACTTC. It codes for CSAAPWRVRQETQYF.

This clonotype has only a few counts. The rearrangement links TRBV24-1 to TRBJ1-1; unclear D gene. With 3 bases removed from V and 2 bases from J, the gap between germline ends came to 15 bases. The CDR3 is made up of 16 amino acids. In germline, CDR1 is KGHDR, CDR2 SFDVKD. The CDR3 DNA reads TGTGCCACCAGTGATACGTACGTTTCGGGAAACACTGAAGCTTTCTTT. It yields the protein CATSDTYVSGNTEAFF.

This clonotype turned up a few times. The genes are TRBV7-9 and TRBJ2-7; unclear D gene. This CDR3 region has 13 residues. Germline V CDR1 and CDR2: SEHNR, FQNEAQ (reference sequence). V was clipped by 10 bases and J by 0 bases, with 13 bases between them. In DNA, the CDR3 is TGTGCCACCTCACACGGAAACTCCTACGAGCAGTACTTC. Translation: CATSHGNSYEQYF.

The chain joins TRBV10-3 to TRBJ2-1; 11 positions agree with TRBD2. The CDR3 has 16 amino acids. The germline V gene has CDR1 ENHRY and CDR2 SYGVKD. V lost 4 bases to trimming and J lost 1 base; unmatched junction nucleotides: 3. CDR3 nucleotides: TGTGCCATCAGTGGAACTAGCGGGAGATCCTACAATGAGCAGTTCTTC. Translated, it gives CAISGTSGRSYNEQFF.

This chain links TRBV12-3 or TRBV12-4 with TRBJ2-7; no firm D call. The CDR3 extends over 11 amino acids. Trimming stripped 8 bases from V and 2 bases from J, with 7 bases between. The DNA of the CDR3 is TGTGCCAGCGGGGAAGCCTACGAGCAGTACTTC. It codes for CASGEAYEQYF.

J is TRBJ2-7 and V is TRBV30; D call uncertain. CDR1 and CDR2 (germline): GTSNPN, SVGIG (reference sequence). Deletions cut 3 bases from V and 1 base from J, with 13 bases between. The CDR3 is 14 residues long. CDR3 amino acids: CAWRDAGYSYEQYF. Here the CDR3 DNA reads TGTGCCTGGAGGGACGCAGGCTATTCCTACGAGCAGTACTTC. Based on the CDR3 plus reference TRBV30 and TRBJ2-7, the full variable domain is SQTIHQWPATLVQPVGSPLSLECTVEGTSNPNLYWYRQAAGRGLQLLFYSVGIGQISSEVPQNLSASRPQDRQFILSSKKLLLSDSGFYLCAWRDAGYSYEQYFGPGTRLTVT.